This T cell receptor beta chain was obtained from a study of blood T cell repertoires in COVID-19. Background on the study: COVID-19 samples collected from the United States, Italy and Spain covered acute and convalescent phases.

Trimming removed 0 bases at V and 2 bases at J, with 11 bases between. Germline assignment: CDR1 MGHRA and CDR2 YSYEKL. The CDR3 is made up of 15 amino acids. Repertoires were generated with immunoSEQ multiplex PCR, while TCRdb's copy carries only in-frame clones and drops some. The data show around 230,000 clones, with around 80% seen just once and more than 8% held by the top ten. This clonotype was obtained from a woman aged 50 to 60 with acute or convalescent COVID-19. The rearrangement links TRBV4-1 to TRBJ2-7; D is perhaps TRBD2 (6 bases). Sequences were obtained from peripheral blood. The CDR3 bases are TGCGCCAGCAGCCAAGATGGTAGCGGAACCTACGAGCAGTACTTC. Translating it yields CASSQDGSGTYEQYF.